Below, one T cell receptor (beta chain) is given with its context. The data originate from a study of control samples from healthy donors and cancer patients. TCRdb keeps only in-frame clones here, not all; method: immunoSEQ multiplex PCR. Of about 140,000 clones listed, roughly 89% are singletons. Trimming removed 4 bases from V and 4 bases from J; junction bases left unmatched: 8. In germline, CDR1 is MNHNY, CDR2 SVGAGI (reference sequence). This CDR3 has 16 amino acids. Sequenced: blood. This sequence originates from a man aged 25-40 years in good health. The chain carries TRBV6-6 and TRBJ1-5; 9 bases are a match to TRBD1. The CDR3 here is CASSSRTGDDNQPQHF. The DNA for the CDR3 is TGTGCCAGCAGTTCACGGACAGGGGATGATAATCAGCCCCAGCATTTT.